The next 3 T cell receptor beta chains were all read from a single sample in a study of blood T cell repertoires in COVID-19 (dated by TCRdb to about 2020). Library preparation was by the immunoSEQ multiplex PCR assay. This immuneACCESS table, as held by TCRdb, lists in-frame sequences with V and J called but not all clones. Of the missing ones, under half trace to an unresolved V gene in checked studies; the others have no known cause. Present in this sample are 160,000 or so clones, 80% to 85% of which were seen just once. Of the sample, about 8% falls within the top ten clones. The sample was PBMCs or T cells enriched from blood (not recorded which). The receptor source for this set is a woman aged 45-59 years who had recovered from COVID-19.

This clone was counted a single time. The V gene is TRBV14, the J gene TRBJ1-1; 9 bases are shared with TRBD1. CDR1 is SGHDN, CDR2 FVKESK, per germline. Germline trimming cut 4 bases from V and 0 bases from J; bases unmatched to any gene: 6. CDR3 size: 16 residues. CDR3 in amino acids: CASSPGQGRMNTEAFF. CDR3 coding DNA: TGTGCCAGCAGCCCAGGACAGGGGCGAATGAACACTGAAGCTTTCTTT.

The genes are TRBV24-1 and TRBJ2-1, with 8 bases identical to TRBD2. Per germline, CDR1 KGHDR and CDR2 SFDVKD. Trimming at V came to 3 bases and at J to 15 bases, leaving 9 bases not matched to a gene. The CDR3 is made up of 13 amino acids. CDR3 DNA sequence: TGTGCCACCAGTGATCCCGGGACTAGGGGGTGGTTCTTC. Its translation: CATSDPGTRGWFF.

This clone was counted between two and nine times. V gene TRBV25-1 combines with J gene TRBJ2-1; a weak D match, TRBD2 (6 bases). V was clipped by 6 bases and J by 2 bases, with 14 bases between them. Germline values: CDR1 MGHDK, CDR2 SYGVNS. The CDR3 covers 15 residues. The DNA for the CDR3 is TGTGCCAGCAGGGACGTTGGAGGGACCTACAATGAGCAGTTCTTC. Translated: CASRDVGGTYNEQFF.